These T cell receptor beta chains were read from a single sample in a study of cytomegalovirus exposure and HLA in healthy donors. Here immunoSEQ multiplex PCR was the method, and the copy in TCRdb shows in-frame clones only, minus some. The sample lists about 160,000 clones; roughly four fifths were seen once. Input material: PBMCs. The receptors originated from a girl aged 2-10 years in good health and CMV-seropositive. CDR3s include the opening cysteine and the closing phenylalanine or tryptophan. The D gene is left open where the match is weak. Rows give clone size only sometimes, using once, few, many, or a class for an expanded clone.

DNA: TGTGCCAGCAGCTTTCTTAGCACAGATACGCAGTATTTT; CDR3: CASSFLSTDTQYF; J: TRBJ2-3; V: TRBV7-8; D: .; size: .
DNA: TGTGCCACCAGCAGGAAGACTAGTAGTAGGGAGACCCAGTACTTC; CDR3: CATSRKTSSRETQYF; J: TRBJ2-5; V: TRBV15; D: .; size: .
DNA: TGTGCCAGCAGTTCCCTTCGGCGGGAAAAAGGTCTCGGGGAGCTGTTTTTT; CDR3: CASSSLRREKGLGELFF; J: TRBJ2-2; V: TRBV28; D: .; size: .
DNA: TGTGCCAGCAGCTCTCCGTCCGGGACACGGTACTACGAGCAGTACTTC; CDR3: CASSSPSGTRYYEQYF; J: TRBJ2-7; V: TRBV27; D: .; size: once
DNA: TGTGCCTCGACAGCGTTTGCTTCTGGGGCCAACGTCCTGACTTTC; CDR3: CASTAFASGANVLTF; J: TRBJ2-6; V: TRBV30; D: .; size: .
DNA: TGTGCCAGCAGCGTAGACGGCGGGGGACTAAACATTCAGTACTTC; CDR3: CASSVDGGGLNIQYF; J: TRBJ2-4; V: TRBV9; D: TRBD2; size: .
DNA: TGTGCCAGCAGTGAGGGGCTCTCAGATACGCAGTATTTT; CDR3: CASSEGLSDTQYF; J: TRBJ2-3; V: TRBV6-1; D: .; size: .
DNA: TGTGCCAGCAGCTTAAGTGCGGTCGGGAGCGGTGAGCAGTTCTTC; CDR3: CASSLSAVGSGEQFF; J: TRBJ2-1; V: TRBV13; D: .; size: .
DNA: TGTGCCAGCTCTCGCGCAGGGGTGAACACTGAAGCTTTCTTT; CDR3: CASSRAGVNTEAFF; J: TRBJ1-1; V: TRBV6-6; D: .; size: .
DNA: TGTGCCAGCAGCCTCACTAGCGGGAGAGTCTTTGAGCAGTTCTTC; CDR3: CASSLTSGRVFEQFF; J: TRBJ2-1; V: TRBV14; D: TRBD2; size: .
DNA: TGTGCCACCAGCAGAGGGGGGGTCATACTGAAAAAACTGTTTTTT; CDR3: CATSRGGVILKKLFF; J: TRBJ1-4; V: TRBV15; D: .; size: .
DNA: TGTGCTAGTGGTTTCGCCGGGACAGGGCTTGTCACGCAGTATTTT; CDR3: CASGFAGTGLVTQYF; J: TRBJ2-3; V: TRBV12-5; D: TRBD1; size: once
DNA: TGCGCCAGCAGCCGAAACCTAATCAAAGACAGGGGGCCAGCTGAAGCTTTCTTT; CDR3: CASSRNLIKDRGPAEAFF; J: TRBJ1-1; V: TRBV4-1; D: TRBD1; size: .
DNA: TGTGCCAGCAGCCAAGATCCGGGGACTAGCGATGAGCAGTTCTTC; CDR3: CASSQDPGTSDEQFF; J: TRBJ2-1; V: TRBV4-2; D: TRBD2; size: .
DNA: TGTGCCAGCAGTTTATCCCCTTTTAAGCCTGGAGTTGGAGGCAATCAGCCCCAGCATTTT; CDR3: CASSLSPFKPGVGGNQPQHF; J: TRBJ1-5; V: TRBV28; D: .; size: .
DNA: TGTGCCACCAGCAGAGACCCACAGGTCCTCACTGAAGCTTTCTTT; CDR3: CATSRDPQVLTEAFF; J: TRBJ1-1; V: TRBV15; D: .; size: .
DNA: TGTGCCAGCAGCTCCTGGGGAGACACTGAAGCTTTCTTT; CDR3: CASSSWGDTEAFF; J: TRBJ1-1; V: TRBV7-2; D: .; size: .
DNA: TGTGCCAGCAGTCCGCGGATTCAGGGCACCGGGGAGCTGTTTTTT; CDR3: CASSPRIQGTGELFF; J: TRBJ2-2; V: TRBV27; D: .; size: .
DNA: TGCAGCGTTGAAGATCGGTTTCAAGAGACCCAGTACTTC; CDR3: CSVEDRFQETQYF; J: TRBJ2-5; V: TRBV29-1; D: .; size: .
DNA: TGTGCCAGCAGCTTGCAGGGTAGGGCTAATGAAAAACTGTTTTTT; CDR3: CASSLQGRANEKLFF; J: TRBJ1-4; V: TRBV5-5; D: .; size: .
DNA: TGCAGTGCTAGCGGGAGGCGGACAGCTTTCTTT; CDR3: CSASGRRTAFF; J: TRBJ1-1; V: TRBV20-1; D: .; size: .
DNA: TGTGCCAGCTATGACTTCGGAGGGGACAAAAACATTCAGTACTTC; CDR3: CASYDFGGDKNIQYF; J: TRBJ2-4; V: TRBV6-6; D: .; size: .